The 23 T cell receptor beta chains given below trace back to one sample, sequenced in a study of regulatory T cells in long-lasting Graves disease. Time point given: newly diagnosed GD, antithyroid drugs for less than 3 months. The authors made the TCR library using RNA they extracted from PBMCs. Libraries of TCR beta came from iRepertoire HTBI primers plus Arm-PCR of CDR3 regions. MiXCR, run by TCRdb on the multiplex PCR reads, gives a single entry per CDR3 protein. The sample includes roughly 530,000 distinct CDR3 sequences, about 16% of them seen just once. This sample also appeared in a second study, on T cells in Graves' hyperthyroidism and ophthalmopathy.

The material was peripheral blood mononuclear cells (PBMCs), obtained at new diagnosis, from a patient treated with antithyroid drugs. The origin of the receptors is a woman aged 40-60 years with Graves disease.

This clonotype showed up many times. This sequence joins TRBV5-1 and TRBJ1-1, with D unresolved. In germline, CDR1 is SGHRS, CDR2 YFSETQ. This CDR3 is 15 amino acids long. The germline V and J ends were trimmed by 0 bases and 0 bases, with 9 bases remaining between them. This CDR3 reads CASSLVGSVNTEAFF. CDR3 nucleotides: TGCGCCAGCAGCTTGGTGGGGTCGGTGAACACTGAAGCTTTCTTT.

This clonotype was counted a few times. This sequence joins TRBV30 and TRBJ1-4, with TRBD1 identical over 7 bases. V shed 5 bases and J 8 bases; nucleotides not matched to a gene: 8. Germline loops: CDR1 GTSNPN, CDR2 SVGIG (reference sequence). CDR3 length equals 13 residues. In DNA form, the CDR3 reads TGTGCCTGGGATAGGGGGCTTGAGGAAAAACTGTTTTTT. The encoded protein is CAWDRGLEEKLFF.

This clonotype is a singleton in its sample. Given a much more abundant clone one base away, this may be a read error. The DNA for the CDR3 is TGTGCCCGGAGTATTCTGGGGGCGGATCAGCCCCAGCATTTT. It yields the protein CARSILGADQPQHF. This rearrangement joins TRBV19 to TRBJ1-5, with D perhaps matching TRBD1 (6 bases). Germline V CDR1 and CDR2: LNHDA, SQIVND (reference sequence). The CDR3 consists of 14 residues. Trimming left V 11 bases short and J 5 bases short, with 19 bases between.

With respect to this clonotype: This is likely a read error, given that the CDR3 carries no conserved phenylalanine or tryptophan at its end. V usage is TRBV6-1 and J usage is TRBJ1-1, with D hard to call. From germline, CDR1 is MNHNS and CDR2 SASEGT. V was clipped by 6 bases and J by 5 bases, with 10 bases between them. The CDR3 sequence is 12 residues long. CDR3 DNA: TGTGCCAGCAGACTCCAGACTACTGAAGCTTTCTCT. Its translation: CASRLQTTEAFS.

This clonotype was counted ten times or more. As DNA, the CDR3 is TGTGCCAGCAGCCCTCTGGACGTCACCGGGGAGCTGTTTTTT. Encoded protein: CASSPLDVTGELFF. This chain links TRBV3-1 with TRBJ2-2, with D uncertain. Trimming took 4 bases from V and 4 from J, leaving 10 bases between them. The CDR3 loop spans 14 amino acids. The germline CDR1 and CDR2 sequences are LGHDT and YNNKEL (reference sequence). Drawing the rest from reference TRBV3-1 and TRBJ2-2, the complete variable domain is DTAVSQTPKYLVTQMGNDKSIKCEQNLGHDTMYWYKQDSKKFLKIMFSYNNKELIINETVPNRFSPKSPDKAHLNLHINSLELGDSAVYFCASSPLDVTGELFFGEGSRLTVL.

This clonotype was found a few times. This chain connects TRBV7-2 to TRBJ2-7, with 11 bases identical to TRBD2. Trimming removed 5 bases from V and 4 bases from J; junction bases left unmatched: 7. Germline-derived CDR1 and CDR2 are SGHTA and FQGNSA. The CDR3 sequence is 15 residues long. The CDR3, as DNA: TGTGCCAGCAGCACCTATCTAGCGGGGGGATACGAGCAGTACTTC. The encoded protein is CASSTYLAGGYEQYF.

This clonotype was counted only a few times. J is TRBJ1-6 and V is TRBV25-1; D unresolved. Deletions cut 7 bases from V and 1 base from J, with 8 bases between. Germline values: CDR1 MGHDK, CDR2 SYGVNS. The CDR3 extends over 14 amino acids. The chain's CDR3 is CASNKGSYNSPLHF. The CDR3 DNA reads as TGTGCCAGCAACAAGGGTTCCTATAATTCACCCCTCCACTTT.

The chain recombines TRBV18 with TRBJ1-5; D is unclear. This CDR3 is 13 amino acids long. Germline V lookup: CDR1 KGHSH, CDR2 LQKENI. Trimming stripped 2 bases from V and 8 bases from J, with 10 bases between. This CDR3 reads CASSPMGFEPQHF. The CDR3 nucleotides are TGTGCCAGCTCACCAATGGGGTTTGAGCCCCAGCATTTT. The full variable domain, in which reference TRBV18 and TRBJ1-5 provide the parts outside the CDR3, is NAGVMQNPRHLVRRRGQEARLRCSPMKGHSHVYWYRQLPEEGLKFMVYLQKENIIDESGMPKERFSAEFPKEGPSILRIQQVVRGDSAAYFCASSPMGFEPQHFGDGTRLSIL.

At least ten counts were recorded for this clonotype. This rearrangement joins TRBV20-1 to TRBJ2-1; TRBD2 matches 10 bases. Germline CDR1 DFQATT, CDR2 SNEGSKA (reference sequence). After removal of 2 bases from V and 4 bases from J, the junction contained 8 bases not matched to a gene. There are 16 residues in the CDR3. The CDR3 sequence is CSARISGGREYNEQFF. The CDR3 DNA reads TGCAGTGCTAGAATTAGCGGGGGGCGGGAGTACAATGAGCAGTTCTTC.

The genes are TRBV18 and TRBJ1-1; D is unclear. The CDR3 covers 16 residues. The germline V gene has CDR1 KGHSH and CDR2 LQKENI. Trimming took 3 bases from V and 1 from J, leaving 15 bases between them. CDR3 region: CASSPPGLYGNTEAFF. The CDR3 DNA follows: TGTGCCAGCTCACCTCCCGGGCTCTACGGGAACACTGAAGCTTTCTTT.

This clonotype was observed at least ten times. The CDR3 DNA is TGTGCCAGCATGCTGTGGGACAGGGGAGTAGGGGGCGAAAAACTGTTTTTT. It is translated as CASMLWDRGVGGEKLFF. The chain uses TRBV2 and TRBJ1-4; 10 nucleotides match TRBD1. CDR1 and CDR2 (germline): SNHLY, FYNNEI. This CDR3 comprises 17 residues. J was trimmed by 8 bases and V by 7 bases; bases with no gene match: 16.

This clonotype was found many times. This chain links TRBV6-1 with TRBJ2-1, with D perhaps TRBD2 (6 bases). The germline V gene encodes CDR1 MNHNS and CDR2 SASEGT. The CDR3 consists of 12 residues. V was cut by 8 bases and J by 7 bases, with 12 bases left in between. The CDR3 loop reads CASLGTSNEQFF. The CDR3 coding sequence is TGTGCCAGCCTTGGGACTTCTAATGAGCAGTTCTTC.

Of note for this clonotype: A much larger clone lies a single base off, so this may be a read error. The V gene is TRBV10-3, the J gene TRBJ2-3; weak D call: TRBD1 (5 bases). This CDR3 contains 14 residues. Looked up from germline, CDR1 is ENHRY and CDR2 is SYGVKD. The CDR3, as DNA: TGTGCCATCAGTGAGTCCTCCCGCACAGGTACGCAGTATTTT. It translates to CAISESSRTGTQYF.

In its sample, this clonotype was seen many times. The chain employs TRBV15 and TRBJ1-1, with no clear D. There are 14 residues in the CDR3. Trimming pared 0 bases from V and 3 bases from J, leaving 8 bases between. The germline CDR1 and CDR2 sequences are LNHNV and YYDKDF (reference sequence). CDR3 region: CATSRDPSYTEAFF. The CDR3 DNA reads TGTGCCACCAGCAGAGATCCCAGTTACACTGAAGCTTTCTTT.

A note on this clonotype: A much larger clone lies a single base off, so this may be a read error. The chain is built from TRBV5-5 and TRBJ2-3; weak D call: TRBD1 (6 bases). This CDR3 spans 15 amino acids. The germline V gene has CDR1 SGHKS and CDR2 YYEKEE (reference sequence). Here the CDR3 DNA reads TGTGCCAGCGGCTTGGCGCAGGGGCACACAGATACGCAGTATTTT. Its protein product is CASGLAQGHTDTQYF.

This clonotype was detected once. The gene calls are TRBV7-9 and TRBJ2-7; tentatively, D is TRBD2 (5 bases). The CDR3 extends over 15 amino acids. Per the germline V gene, CDR1 is SEHNR and CDR2 is FQNEAQ (reference sequence). Trimming removed 3 bases at V and 5 bases at J, with 17 bases between. CDR3 sequence reads: CASSFLQRDAHEQYF. The CDR3 coding sequence is TGTGCCAGCAGCTTTCTTCAGAGGGATGCCCACGAGCAGTACTTC.

The chain combines TRBV5-1 with TRBJ1-6; weak D call: TRBD1 (5 bases). With 0 bases removed from V and 9 bases from J, the gap between germline ends came to 10 bases. CDR1 and CDR2 (germline): SGHRS, YFSETQ. The CDR3 is 14 residues long. In DNA, the CDR3 is TGCGCCAGCAGCTTGGCAGGGTGGGGTTCACCCCTCCACTTT. Encoded protein: CASSLAGWGSPLHF.

This clonotype showed up many times. The rearrangement links TRBV5-1 to TRBJ1-2; D is ambiguous. The CDR3 extends over 11 amino acids. Trimming cost V 5 bases and J 13 bases, with 15 bases left between them. Per the germline V gene, CDR1 is SGHRS and CDR2 is YFSETQ. CDR3 sequence: CASRSAGPFTF. The CDR3 bases are TGCGCCAGCAGATCGGCCGGCCCGTTCACCTTC.

This clonotype was seen many times. The chain recombines TRBV11-2 with TRBJ2-7; D might be TRBD2 (6 bases). The CDR3 is made up of 15 amino acids. Trimming left V 2 bases short and J 6 bases short, with 17 bases between. Germline V gene lookup returns CDR1 SGHAT and CDR2 FQNNGV. The CDR3 DNA reads TGTGCCAGCAGCTTACTACTTGGGACTCCCGTCGAGCAGTACTTC. Amino acids: CASSLLLGTPVEQYF.

This clonotype was seen many times. The chain has TRBV29-1 and TRBJ2-7, with TRBD1 matching 7 bases. CDR3 length: 12 amino acids. J gave up 3 bases and V 7 bases, and 6 bases lay outside the gene matches. Germline CDR1 reads SQVTM; CDR2 reads ANQGSEA. This CDR3 reads CSALGQHYEQYF. CDR3 bases: TGCAGCGCCCTGGGACAGCACTACGAGCAGTACTTC.

Many counts were recorded for this clonotype. The chain is built from TRBV20-1 and TRBJ1-6; D remains ambiguous. This CDR3 comprises 14 residues. Germline-derived CDR1 and CDR2 are DFQATT and SNEGSKA (reference sequence). The V end lost 3 bases, the J end lost 8 bases, and 14 bases lay between the germline ends. DNA of the CDR3: TGCAGTGCTAGGTGGGAGGGTTCGGATTCACCCCTCCACTTT. Its protein product is CSARWEGSDSPLHF.

This clonotype has just a few counts. The V and J genes are TRBV5-4 and TRBJ1-2; D uncertain. The germline V gene has CDR1 SGHNT and CDR2 YYREEE (reference sequence). Trimming took 3 bases from V and 5 from J, leaving 11 bases between them. The CDR3 covers 13 residues. The CDR3 protein is CASSSPLIYGYTF. CDR3 bases: TGTGCCAGCAGCTCCCCCCTGATTTATGGCTACACCTTC.

This clonotype was seen repeatedly, ten times or more. The CDR3 protein is CAWSDAPYAGYTF. As DNA, the CDR3 is TGTGCCTGGAGTGACGCCCCTTATGCTGGCTACACCTTC. This chain uses TRBV30 with TRBJ1-2; D unresolved. Trimming cost V 1 base and J 7 bases, with 13 bases left between them. The CDR3 contains 13 residues. Germline loops: CDR1 GTSNPN, CDR2 SVGIG (reference sequence).